The 22 T cell receptor beta chains presented below share a single source sample, sequenced in a study of shared clonotypes between healthy human individuals (dated by TCRdb to the early 2020s). Libraries came from the immunoSEQ multiplex PCR assay. TCRdb re-hosts the immuneACCESS table, in-frame sequences only. Its copies lack some clones; in the studies checked, an unresolved V gene accounts for under half of them, and the cause for the rest is not known. The sample table holds roughly 520,000 clones, of which about 96% were seen once. The ten largest clones capture around 0.066% of the sample. The sample was naive CD4+ T cells sorted from blood. According to the study, the label for this sample's cell subset or site signals: CD45RA+ positively selected. The receptors originated from a woman in her twenties or thirties in good health.

This rearrangement joins TRBV7-2 to TRBJ2-3, with 14 bases that match TRBD2. CDR3 length: 17 amino acids. Germline lookup yields CDR1 SGHTA and CDR2 FQGNSA. The trim removed 5 bases at V and 4 bases at J, leaving 8 bases unmatched. CDR3: CASSPGLAGDGADTQYF. The CDR3 region has the DNA TGTGCCAGCAGCCCGGGACTAGCGGGAGACGGCGCAGATACGCAGTATTTT. Looking up the rest from reference TRBV7-2 and TRBJ2-3 gives the full variable domain: GAGVSQSPSNKVTEKGKDVELRCDPISGHTALYWYRQSLGQGLEFLIYFQGNSAPDKSGLPSDRFSAERTGGSVSTLTIQRTQQEDSAVYLCASSPGLAGDGADTQYFGPGTRLTVL.

The gene calls are TRBV7-6 and TRBJ1-2; possible D gene TRBD1, 6 bases. This CDR3 is built from 14 residues. From germline, CDR1 is SGHVS and CDR2 FNYEAQ. Trimming took off 5 bases at V and 0 bases at J, with 10 bases between the two ends. The CDR3 DNA reads TGTGCCAGCAGCCCAGGGGCTCCTAACTATGGCTACACCTTC. The encoded protein is CASSPGAPNYGYTF.

CDR3 nucleotides: TGTGCCAGCAGCTTAAAGGCCGCTAGCACAGATACGCAGTATTTT. It yields the protein CASSLKAASTDTQYF. The chain is built from TRBV11-2 and TRBJ2-3; no clear D gene. The CDR3 covers 15 residues. Germline V gives CDR1 SGHAT, CDR2 FQNNGV. Trimming left V 2 bases short and J 0 bases short, with 9 bases between. Using reference TRBV11-2 and TRBJ2-3 for the parts outside the CDR3, the full variable domain is EAGVAQSPRYKIIEKRQSVAFWCNPISGHATLYWYQQILGQGPKLLIQFQNNGVVDDSQLPKDRFSAERLKGVDSTLKIQPAKLEDSAVYLCASSLKAASTDTQYFGPGTRLTVL.

This clone was found once. This chain links TRBV4-1 with TRBJ2-1; 12 bases fit TRBD2. The V and J ends lost 6 bases and 5 bases, in that order; junction bases with no gene match: 8. The germline gives CDR1 MGHRA, CDR2 YSYEKL. This CDR3 contains 16 residues. The CDR3 nucleotides are TGCGCCAGCAGTAGAAGGACTAGCGGGATTGACAATGAGCAGTTCTTC. It is translated as CASSRRTSGIDNEQFF.

The genes are TRBV27 and TRBJ1-3; 7 nucleotides agree with TRBD1. CDR3 length equals 14 residues. Germline CDR1 is MNHEY and CDR2 is SMNVEV (reference sequence). With 11 bases clipped from V and 3 bases from J, the junction kept 10 bases outside the gene matches. The CDR3 DNA reads as TGTGCCGCCCCTGGTAGGGGGCATGGAAACACCATATATTTT. Its translation: CAAPGRGHGNTIYF.

A remark on this clone: Other DNA sequences in this specimen translate into the identical CDR3. This CDR3 is CASSLGQGAYNEQFF. The DNA for the CDR3 is TGCGCCAGCAGCTTGGGGCAGGGTGCCTACAATGAGCAGTTCTTC. The rearrangement uses TRBV5-1 and TRBJ2-1; D might be TRBD1 (5 bases). From germline, CDR1 is SGHRS and CDR2 YFSETQ. The ends were cut back, 0 bases at V and 2 bases at J, with 9 bases in the middle. The CDR3 loop spans 15 amino acids. The variable domain in full, completed from reference TRBV5-1 and TRBJ2-1, reads KAGVTQTPRYLIKTRGQQVTLSCSPISGHRSVSWYQQTPGQGLQFLFEYFSETQRNKGNFPGRFSGRQFSNSRSEMNVSTLELGDSALYLCASSLGQGAYNEQFFGPGTRLTVL.

The chain has TRBV21-1 and TRBJ2-1; the D call in the table, TRBD2, was not verified against the DNA. TRBV21-1 counts as a pseudogene. This CDR3 comprises 16 residues. The CDR3 DNA follows: TGTGCCAGCAGCGGTCTAGAGGGCGGGAGCCCCCATGAGCAGTTCTTC. It specifies CASSGLEGGSPHEQFF.

The genes are TRBV6-6 and TRBJ2-4; D is unresolved. The CDR3 extends over 12 amino acids. With 0 bases removed from V and 8 bases from J, the gap between germline ends came to 5 bases. Germline lookup yields CDR1 MNHNY and CDR2 SVGAGI (reference sequence). The CDR3, as DNA: TGTGCCAGCAGTTACTCGGCCGACATTCAGTACTTC. It translates to CASSYSADIQYF.

This clone was seen only a few times. The CDR3 reads CASSLDGFEQYF. CDR3 coding DNA: TGCGCCAGCAGCTTGGACGGGTTCGAGCAGTACTTC. The rearrangement uses TRBV5-1 and TRBJ2-7; D not certain. Germline loops: CDR1 SGHRS, CDR2 YFSETQ. Trimming pared 0 bases from V and 6 bases from J, leaving 7 bases between. CDR3 length: 12 residues.

V and J are TRBV5-1 and TRBJ2-6; 12 bases are a match to TRBD2. The trim removed 4 bases at V and 0 bases at J, leaving 5 bases unmatched. The CDR3 runs 18 residues. The V gene's germline CDR1 is SGHRS and CDR2 YFSETQ. The CDR3 protein is CASSPGLAGRSGANVLTF. The CDR3 nucleotides read TGCGCCAGCAGCCCAGGACTAGCGGGACGCTCTGGGGCCAACGTCCTGACTTTC.

This chain joins TRBV2 and TRBJ2-6; D is ambiguous. The CDR3 covers 15 residues. Trimming left V 2 bases short and J 0 bases short, with 5 bases between. From germline, CDR1 is SNHLY and CDR2 FYNNEI. The CDR3 region has the DNA TGTGCCAGCAGTGAAAATTTCTCTGGGGCCAACGTCCTGACTTTC. It encodes CASSENFSGANVLTF.

The J gene is TRBJ2-1, the V gene TRBV14; D call uncertain. The CDR3 consists of 13 residues. The V end lost 4 bases, the J end lost 2 bases, and 6 bases lay between the germline ends. CDR1 is SGHDN and CDR2 is FVKESK in the germline V gene. The CDR3 loop is CASSRQAYNEQFF. In DNA, the CDR3 is TGTGCCAGCAGCCGTCAAGCCTACAATGAGCAGTTCTTC.

V usage is TRBV2 and J usage is TRBJ2-1; TRBD2 matches at 14 bases. The V and J ends lost 6 bases and 0 bases, in that order; junction bases with no gene match: 7. Germline-derived CDR1 and CDR2 are SNHLY and FYNNEI. The CDR3 has 18 amino acids. In DNA, the CDR3 is TGTGCCAGCAGATTGGGACTAGCGGGAGTTTCCTCCTACAATGAGCAGTTCTTC. Translated: CASRLGLAGVSSYNEQFF.

The chain recombines TRBV5-1 with TRBJ2-2, with 7 bases aligning to TRBD1. V shed 6 bases and J 1 base; nucleotides not matched to a gene: 6. This CDR3 is built from 15 residues. Per the germline V gene, CDR1 is SGHRS and CDR2 is YFSETQ. The CDR3 DNA is TGCGCCAGCACCTCCGGGACAGAGAACACCGGGGAGCTGTTTTTT. Protein sequence: CASTSGTENTGELFF.

With respect to this clone: Other DNA sequences from this sample encode an identical CDR3 as well. The chain links TRBV5-1 to TRBJ2-1, with TRBD2 identical over 7 bases. The CDR3 is 15 amino acids. Trimming at V came to 0 bases and at J to 7 bases, leaving 7 bases not matched to a gene. CDR1 and CDR2 (germline): SGHRS, YFSETQ. The CDR3 DNA sequence: TGCGCCAGCAGCTTGGTGGGCGGGAGTTATAATGAGCAGTTCTTC. Translated, it gives CASSLVGGSYNEQFF.

This clone was found once. This chain links TRBV4-2 with TRBJ2-1; 13 bases are shared with TRBD2. V was pared by 4 bases and J by 3 bases, with 12 bases of the junction left unmatched. The germline gives CDR1 LGHNA, CDR2 YNFKEQ. This CDR3 spans 19 amino acids. The CDR3 protein is CASSRGTSGVERGYNEQFF. In DNA, the CDR3 is TGTGCCAGCAGCCGAGGGACTAGCGGGGTCGAGCGGGGCTACAATGAGCAGTTCTTC.

V is TRBV9 and J is TRBJ1-1; 10 nucleotides line up with TRBD1. In germline, CDR1 is SGDLS, CDR2 YYNGEE. The CDR3 length is 18 residues. Unmatched junction bases numbered 12, after V lost 4 bases and J lost 0 bases. CDR3 coding DNA: TGTGCCAGCAGCCCCCAAGGGGCGACAGGGGGCTTGAACACTGAAGCTTTCTTT. Residues: CASSPQGATGGLNTEAFF.

The CDR3 bases are TGTGCCAGCAGCGTAGCTCCGGTGAACACCGGGGAGCTGTTTTTT. Translation gives CASSVAPVNTGELFF. This rearrangement joins TRBV9 to TRBJ2-2; D unresolved. V shed 0 bases and J shed 1 base, with 7 bases lying between them. This CDR3 region has 15 residues. CDR1 is SGDLS and CDR2 is YYNGEE in the germline V gene.

This sequence joins TRBV6-4 and TRBJ2-3; D uncertain. CDR3 length: 16 residues. V lost 2 bases, J lost 1 base, and 13 bases lay in between. CDR1 is MRHNA and CDR2 is SNTAGT in the germline V gene. The DNA of the CDR3 is TGTGCCAGCAGTGACCGGGCCGGTGGAGGCACAGATACGCAGTATTTT. Its translation is CASSDRAGGGTDTQYF.

The chain links TRBV5-4 to TRBJ2-3, with 7 bases aligning to TRBD2. V lost 7 bases and J lost 0; bases outside the gene matches: 5. Germline V lookup: CDR1 SGHNT, CDR2 YYREEE (reference sequence). The CDR3 covers 14 residues. DNA of the CDR3: TGTGCCAGCCGAACTAGCGCTAGCACAGATACGCAGTATTTT. Its translation: CASRTSASTDTQYF.

V and J are TRBV18 and TRBJ1-1; D gene unclear. CDR3 length equals 13 residues. The V end was cut by 1 base, the J end by 3 bases, with 6 bases between. CDR1 KGHSH and CDR2 LQKENI come from the germline V gene. CDR3 protein: CASSPQGDTEAFF. As DNA, the CDR3 is TGTGCCAGCTCACCACAGGGAGACACTGAAGCTTTCTTT.

CDR3: CASSMRTTSGNTIYF. The CDR3 DNA reads as TGTGCCAGTAGTATGCGGACAACCTCTGGAAACACCATATATTTT. This chain joins TRBV19 and TRBJ1-3, with D maybe TRBD1 (5 bases). V was trimmed by 3 bases and J by 0 bases, leaving 9 bases between them. Germline loops: CDR1 LNHDA, CDR2 SQIVND (reference sequence). The CDR3 has 15 amino acids.